This T cell receptor beta chain derives from a study of blood T cells in healthy people across ages. The length of the CDR3 is 15 residues. Germline CDR1 is LGHDT and CDR2 is YNNKEL (reference sequence). The V and J ends lost 2 bases and 3 bases respectively, with 11 bases between them. The authors ran a second PCR of about 7 to 12 cycles using a sample-barcoded 5' primer and a J-beta primer mix. One entry per CDR3 protein results from TCRdb running MiXCR on the 5' RACE reads. The table has about 1.7 million distinct CDR3 sequences, 28% seen once. The sequence came from a woman aged 25 to 39 in good health. The chain recombines TRBV3-1 with TRBJ2-1; either TRBD1 or TRBD2 may supply D (5 bases each). The sequenced material came from blood. As DNA, the CDR3 is TGTGCCAGCAGCCAACCCGGGGCTATCTACAATGAGCAGTTCTTC. Translation: CASSQPGAIYNEQFF.